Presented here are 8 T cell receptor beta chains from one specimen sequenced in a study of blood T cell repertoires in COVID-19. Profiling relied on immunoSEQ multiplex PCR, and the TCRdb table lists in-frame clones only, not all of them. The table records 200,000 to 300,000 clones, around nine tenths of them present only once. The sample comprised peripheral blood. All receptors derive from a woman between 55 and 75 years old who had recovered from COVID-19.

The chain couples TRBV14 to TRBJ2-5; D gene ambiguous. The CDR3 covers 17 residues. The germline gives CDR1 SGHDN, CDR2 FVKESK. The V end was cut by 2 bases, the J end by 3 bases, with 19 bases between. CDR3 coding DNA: TGTGCCAGCAGCCAACTCTCTCTGCGTGGGCCGAAAGAGACCCAGTACTTC. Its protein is CASSQLSLRGPKETQYF.

CDR3: CATQRAGNQPQHF. In nucleotides, the CDR3 is TGTGCCACCCAGCGAGCTGGGAATCAGCCCCAGCATTTT. This chain uses TRBV24-1 with TRBJ1-5; D gene uncertain. The CDR3 sequence is 13 residues long. Germline V lookup: CDR1 KGHDR, CDR2 SFDVKD. Trimming took off 9 bases at V and 4 bases at J, with 12 bases between the two ends.

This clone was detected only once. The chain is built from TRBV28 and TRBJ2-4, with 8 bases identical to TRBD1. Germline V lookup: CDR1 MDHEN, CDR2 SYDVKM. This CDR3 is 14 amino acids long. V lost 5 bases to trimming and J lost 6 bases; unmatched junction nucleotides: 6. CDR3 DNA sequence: TGTGCCAGCAGTCCTCAGGGGGCAGGAAACATTCAGTACTTC. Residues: CASSPQGAGNIQYF.

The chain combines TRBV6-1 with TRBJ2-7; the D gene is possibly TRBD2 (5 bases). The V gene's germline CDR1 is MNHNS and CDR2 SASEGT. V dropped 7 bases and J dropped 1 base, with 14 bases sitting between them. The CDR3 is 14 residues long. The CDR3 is CASMLAGPSYEQYF. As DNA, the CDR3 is TGTGCCAGCATGCTAGCAGGCCCGTCCTACGAGCAGTACTTC.

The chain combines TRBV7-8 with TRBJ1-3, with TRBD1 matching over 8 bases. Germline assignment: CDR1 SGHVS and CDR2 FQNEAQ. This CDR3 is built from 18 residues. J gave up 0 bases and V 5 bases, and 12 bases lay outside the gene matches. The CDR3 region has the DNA TGTGCCAGCAGCCACATGGGCTTCAGGGGGCCCTCTGGAAACACCATATATTTT. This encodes CASSHMGFRGPSGNTIYF.

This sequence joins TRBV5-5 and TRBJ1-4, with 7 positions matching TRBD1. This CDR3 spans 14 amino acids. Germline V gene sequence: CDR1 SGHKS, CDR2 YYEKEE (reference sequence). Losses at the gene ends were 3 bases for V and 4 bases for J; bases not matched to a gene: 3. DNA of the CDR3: TGTGCCAGCAGCTCCGGGACAGTTAATGAAAAACTGTTTTTT. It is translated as CASSSGTVNEKLFF. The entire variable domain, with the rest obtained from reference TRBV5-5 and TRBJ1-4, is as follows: DAGVTQSPTHLIKTRGQQVTLRCSPISGHKSVSWYQQVLGQGPQFIFQYYEKEERGRGNFPDRFSARQFPNYSSELNVNALLLGDSALYLCASSSGTVNEKLFFGSGTQLSVL.

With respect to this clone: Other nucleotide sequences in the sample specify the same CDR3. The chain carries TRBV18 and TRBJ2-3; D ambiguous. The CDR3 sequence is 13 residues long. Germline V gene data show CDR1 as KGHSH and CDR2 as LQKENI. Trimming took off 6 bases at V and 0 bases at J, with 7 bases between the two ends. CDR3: CASSPSSTDTQYF. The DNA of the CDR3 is TGTGCCAGCTCCCCCTCTAGCACAGATACGCAGTATTTT.

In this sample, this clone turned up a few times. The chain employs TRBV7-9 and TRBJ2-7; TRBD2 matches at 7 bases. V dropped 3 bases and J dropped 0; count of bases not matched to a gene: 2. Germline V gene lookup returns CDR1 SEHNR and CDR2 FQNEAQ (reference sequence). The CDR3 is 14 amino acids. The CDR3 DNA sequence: TGTGCCAGCAGCTTGGCGGGGGACTCCTACGAGCAGTACTTC. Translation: CASSLAGDSYEQYF.